The 9 T cell receptor beta chains below come from one sample, sequenced in a study of blood T cells in healthy people across ages. The second PCR ran about 6 to 11 cycles with a sample-barcoded 5' primer and J-beta primers. MiXCR, applied by TCRdb to the 5' RACE reads, yields one record per CDR3 protein. The table includes 1.6 million or so distinct CDR3 sequences, approximately 32% detected once. Input material: blood. Receptors originate from a young woman in good health.

The J gene is TRBJ1-2, the V gene TRBV3-1; D ambiguous. V was trimmed by 0 bases and J by 5 bases, leaving 13 bases between them. There are 15 residues in the CDR3. Germline loops: CDR1 LGHDT, CDR2 YNNKEL (reference sequence). CDR3 protein: CASSQDLRFGYGYTF. The CDR3 DNA reads TGTGCCAGCAGCCAAGATCTCAGGTTCGGGTATGGCTACACCTTC.

This clonotype was detected a few times. Here the CDR3 reads CASVRGGPYQETQYF. In nucleotides, the CDR3 is TGTGCCAGCGTCCGAGGGGGCCCATACCAAGAGACCCAGTACTTC. The chain has TRBV7-9 and TRBJ2-5, with TRBD1 matching over 7 bases. CDR3 length: 15 amino acids. Losses at the gene ends were 8 bases for V and 0 bases for J; bases not matched to a gene: 9. Germline values: CDR1 SEHNR, CDR2 FQNEAQ (reference sequence).

The rearrangement uses TRBV27 and TRBJ2-5, with D unresolved. V was clipped by 1 base and J by 0 bases, with 6 bases between them. There are 14 residues in the CDR3. Per the germline V gene, CDR1 is MNHEY and CDR2 is SMNVEV (reference sequence). Written as DNA, the CDR3 is TGTGCCAGCAGTTTATTGACAAACCAAGAGACCCAGTACTTC. Translating gives CASSLLTNQETQYF.

The chain links TRBV6-5 to TRBJ1-1; D remains unclear. The ends were cut back, 2 bases at V and 1 base at J, with 8 bases in the middle. Germline V gene data show CDR1 as MNHEY and CDR2 as SVGAGI. CDR3 length: 14 amino acids. The CDR3 nucleotides are TGTGCCAGCAGTTACCAAGAGGGGAACACTGAAGCTTTCTTT. This codes for CASSYQEGNTEAFF.

This clonotype has ten or more counts. The chain joins TRBV4-1 to TRBJ2-3; 9 bases align to TRBD2. Trimming took 4 bases from V and 0 from J; bases not matched to a gene: 8. This CDR3 has 17 amino acids. In germline, CDR1 is MGHRA, CDR2 YSYEKL. The CDR3 sequence is CASSRSPSGASTDTQYF. As DNA, the CDR3 is TGCGCCAGCAGCCGAAGCCCTAGCGGGGCCAGCACAGATACGCAGTATTTT.

This clonotype was seen only a few times. The gene calls are TRBV12-3 or TRBV12-4 and TRBJ1-4, with a weak D call TRBD1 (6 bases). The CDR3 consists of 15 residues. Deletions cut 4 bases from V and 5 bases from J, with 14 bases between. CDR3 protein: CASSSRTGKNEKLFF. For the CDR3, the DNA is TGTGCCAGCAGTTCTCGCACAGGGAAGAATGAAAAACTGTTTTTT.

The rearrangement joins TRBV6-1 to TRBJ2-7; tentatively, D is TRBD1 or TRBD2 (7 bases each). Germline CDR1 and CDR2: MNHNS and SASEGT. The CDR3 covers 13 residues. V gave up 8 bases and J gave up 6 bases, with 17 bases separating them. The CDR3 DNA is TGTGCCAGCCGGGGGGACAGCCGCATCGAGCAGTACTTC. The encoded protein is CASRGDSRIEQYF.

The chain recombines TRBV20-1 with TRBJ2-2; TRBD2 is a possible D gene (6 bases). CDR3 length: 14 amino acids. In germline, CDR1 is DFQATT, CDR2 SNEGSKA (reference sequence). Trimming stripped 4 bases from V and 2 bases from J, with 11 bases between. Here the CDR3 DNA reads TGCAGTGCTAAGCCCGGGACTAACACCGGGGAGCTGTTTTTT. Translating gives CSAKPGTNTGELFF.

The chain uses TRBV11-1 and TRBJ2-1; 7 bases line up with TRBD1. The length of the CDR3 is 15 residues. Germline V gives CDR1 SGHAT, CDR2 FQDESV (reference sequence). J was trimmed by 2 bases and V by 5 bases; bases with no gene match: 6. The CDR3 coding sequence is TGTGCCAGCAGCCATACAGGGGACCCCTACAATGAGCAGTTCTTC. Its translation: CASSHTGDPYNEQFF.